Here is one T cell receptor (beta chain) with its context. The sample originates from a study of blood T cell repertoires in COVID-19. The CDR3 spans 15 residues. Germline lookup yields CDR1 SGHTA and CDR2 FQGNSA. Trimming took 2 bases from V and 6 from J; bases not matched to a gene: 7. How the authors handled the data: Nucleated cell counts were estimated from reference gene primer amplification. TCRdb keeps only in-frame clones here, not all; method: immunoSEQ multiplex PCR. V and J calls and clone size come straight from that table; D and trimming were deduced from the DNA. This table has over 250,000 clones, approximately 83% appearing once.

The sample comprised peripheral blood. The chain couples TRBV7-2 to TRBJ2-1; 7 positions match TRBD1. The clonotype comes from a human donor in a cohort sampled during active COVID-19. CDR3 residues: CASSLRRQGLNEQFF. For the CDR3, the DNA is TGTGCCAGCAGCTTACGACGACAGGGCCTCAATGAGCAGTTCTTC.